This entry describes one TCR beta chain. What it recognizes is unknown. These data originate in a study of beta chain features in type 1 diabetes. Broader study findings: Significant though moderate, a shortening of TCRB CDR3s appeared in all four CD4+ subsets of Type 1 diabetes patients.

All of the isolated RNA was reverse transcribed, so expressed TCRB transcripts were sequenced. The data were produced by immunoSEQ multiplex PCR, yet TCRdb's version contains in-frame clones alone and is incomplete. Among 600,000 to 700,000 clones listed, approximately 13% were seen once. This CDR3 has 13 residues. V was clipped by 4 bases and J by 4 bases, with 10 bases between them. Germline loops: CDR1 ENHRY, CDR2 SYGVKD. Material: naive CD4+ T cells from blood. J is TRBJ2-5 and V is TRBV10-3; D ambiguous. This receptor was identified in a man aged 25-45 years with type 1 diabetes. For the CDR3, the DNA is TGTGCCATCAGTGTTTCACAGTCAGAGACCCAGTACTTC. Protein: CAISVSQSETQYF.